Below are 20 T cell receptor beta chains sequenced from a single sample in a study of T cell repertoires in cytomegalovirus infection. TCRdb reprocessed the reads via MiXCR and lists one record per CDR3 protein. The sample gives a few hundred thousand distinct CDR3 sequences, over 15% of which show up once; less than 50% is in the top ten. Sequencing was carried out using CD8+ T cells from PBMCs. The receptors originated from a human donor in good health (CMV status not recorded). Some clones in this sample may be carry-over from other donors' samples.

The chain joins TRBV5-1 to TRBJ2-7; 12 bases match TRBD1. The germline V gene encodes CDR1 SGHRS and CDR2 YFSETQ. There are 14 residues in the CDR3. Trimming took 4 bases from V and 5 from J; bases not matched to a gene: 4. Written as DNA, the CDR3 is TGCGCCAGCAGCGGGGGACAGGGGGCCCACGAGCAGTACTTC. Protein sequence: CASSGGQGAHEQYF.

Note on this clonotype: A much larger clone is a single base away; this may be a read error. J is TRBJ1-1 and V is TRBV7-2; a weak D match, TRBD1 (5 bases). The germline gives CDR1 SGHTA, CDR2 FQGNSA. The CDR3 consists of 13 residues. The CDR3 bases are TGTGCCAGCAGCTTAAACAGGAACACTGAAGCTCTCTTT. Its translation is CASSLNRNTEALF.

V usage is TRBV7-9 and J usage is TRBJ2-2; D is unresolved. Per the germline V gene, CDR1 is SEHNR and CDR2 is FQNEAQ (reference sequence). The CDR3 length is 14 residues. Trimming took 6 bases from V and 6 from J, leaving 14 bases between them. CDR3 amino acids: CASRPAGSAGELFF. The CDR3 DNA follows: TGTGCCAGCAGACCAGCCGGTTCGGCCGGGGAGCTGTTTTTT.

In its sample, this clonotype was seen many times. J is TRBJ2-2 and V is TRBV7-6; D remains ambiguous. Germline-derived CDR1 and CDR2 are SGHVS and FNYEAQ. Trimming removed 5 bases from V and 6 bases from J, with 10 bases in between. This CDR3 has 13 residues. As DNA, the CDR3 is TGTGCCAGCAGCCCCCGGGTTTCCGGGGAGCTGTTTTTT. Translated, it gives CASSPRVSGELFF.

This clonotype was seen a handful of times. V gene TRBV25-1 combines with J gene TRBJ1-1; D perhaps matches TRBD1 (6 bases). This CDR3 contains 16 residues. Trimming took off 0 bases at V and 6 bases at J, with 17 bases between the two ends. Germline CDR1 and CDR2: MGHDK and SYGVNS. In DNA, the CDR3 is TGTGCCAGCAGTGAATATTTCTTAAGGGACACCTCTGAAGCTTTCTTT. This encodes CASSEYFLRDTSEAFF.

The chain is built from TRBV5-1 and TRBJ2-1; D may be TRBD2 (6 bases). V lost 6 bases and J 5 bases, leaving 21 bases between the germline ends. This CDR3 comprises 16 residues. The germline CDR1 and CDR2 sequences are SGHRS and YFSETQ. In DNA form, the CDR3 reads TGCGCCAGCAACTCACTCTTCGGGACTCTTGACAATGAGCAGTTCTTC. It translates to CASNSLFGTLDNEQFF.

The chain links TRBV19 to TRBJ2-5; tentatively, D is TRBD1 or TRBD2 (5 bases each). From germline, CDR1 is LNHDA and CDR2 SQIVND (reference sequence). Trimming stripped 5 bases from V and 0 bases from J, with 19 bases between. CDR3 length equals 17 residues. The CDR3 nucleotides are TGTGCCAGTAGTGCTTCCCAGGGACGGCCAGACCAAGAGACCCAGTACTTC. Amino acid sequence: CASSASQGRPDQETQYF. Based on the CDR3 plus reference TRBV19 and TRBJ2-5, the full variable domain is DGGITQSPKYLFRKEGQNVTLSCEQNLNHDAMYWYRQDPGQGLRLIYYSQIVNDFQKGDIAEGYSVSREKKESFPLTVTSAQKNPTAFYLCASSASQGRPDQETQYFGPGTRLLVL.

This clonotype has just a few counts. This chain links TRBV4-3 with TRBJ2-7; D is perhaps TRBD2 (6 bases). The length of the CDR3 is 16 residues. Trimming cost V 1 base and J 2 bases, with 15 bases left between them. Germline V gene lookup returns CDR1 LGHNA and CDR2 YSLEER. The CDR3 DNA is TGCGCCAGCAGCCAAGGATTGGGGGGTGTCGCCTACGAGCAGTACTTC. Amino acid sequence: CASSQGLGGVAYEQYF.

This clonotype has at least ten counts. V usage is TRBV20-1 and J usage is TRBJ1-2; D may be TRBD1 (6 bases). The V end was cut by 3 bases, the J end by 1 base, with 18 bases between. Germline CDR1 DFQATT, CDR2 SNEGSKA (reference sequence). This CDR3 spans 16 amino acids. As DNA, the CDR3 is TGCAGTGCTAGGAACAGGGTTGCACCCGTTAACTATGGCTACACCTTC. As protein: CSARNRVAPVNYGYTF.

The rearrangement links TRBV9 to TRBJ2-1; perhaps TRBD2 as D (7 bases). Trimming shortened V by 0 bases and J by 8 bases, and 15 bases separated the two germline ends. Germline V gene lookup returns CDR1 SGDLS and CDR2 YYNGEE. This CDR3 region has 15 residues. In nucleotides, the CDR3 is TGTGCCAGCAGCGTAGGGGGGGGGGCCGGGGATGAGCAGTTCTTC. Protein product: CASSVGGGAGDEQFF.

This clonotype has just a few counts. This rearrangement joins TRBV7-9 to TRBJ2-6; 8 bases map to TRBD1. Germline V gene sequence: CDR1 SEHNR, CDR2 FQNEAQ (reference sequence). V lost 5 bases, J lost 2 bases, and 5 bases stayed unmatched. This CDR3 contains 16 residues. CDR3: CASSPRRGPGANVLTF. CDR3 nucleotides: TGTGCCAGCAGCCCCCGCAGGGGGCCTGGGGCCAACGTCCTGACTTTC. Variable domain in full (rest from reference TRBV7-9 and TRBJ2-6): DTGVSQNPRHKITKRGQNVTFRCDPISEHNRLYWYRQTLGQGPEFLTYFQNEAQLEKSRLLSDRFSAERPKGSFSTLEIQRTEQGDSAMYLCASSPRRGPGANVLTFGAGSRLTVL.

The table lists this clonotype with a few counts. V gene TRBV6-2 or TRBV6-3 combines with J gene TRBJ1-5; a weak D match, TRBD1 (5 bases). The CDR3 extends over 13 amino acids. The V gene lost 7 bases and the J gene lost 4 bases, with 11 bases spanning the gap. Germline CDR1 reads MNHEY; CDR2 reads SVGEGT. This chain's CDR3 is CASTRTHNQPQHF. CDR3 in DNA: TGTGCCAGCACAAGGACACATAATCAGCCCCAGCATTTT.

This clonotype was observed at least ten times. The chain recombines TRBV7-8 with TRBJ1-5, with D perhaps matching TRBD1 (6 bases). Germline V CDR1 and CDR2: SGHVS, FQNEAQ. The germline V and J ends were trimmed by 2 bases and 1 base, with 12 bases remaining between them. The length of the CDR3 is 16 residues. CDR3 nucleotides: TGTGCCAGCAGCTTATTCGCGGGGACAAGCAATCAGCCCCAGCATTTT. The encoded protein is CASSLFAGTSNQPQHF.

There are many counts of this clonotype. The chain is built from TRBV5-6 and TRBJ1-1, with 7 bases identical to TRBD1. V lost 2 bases to trimming and J lost 2 bases; unmatched junction nucleotides: 6. Germline-derived CDR1 and CDR2 are SGHDT and YYEEEE. The CDR3 is 15 amino acids. The CDR3 is CASSFKDRTNTEAFF. The CDR3 DNA follows: TGTGCCAGCAGCTTTAAGGACAGGACAAACACTGAAGCTTTCTTT.

This clonotype was observed a handful of times. V is TRBV23-1 and J is TRBJ1-3; D call uncertain. TRBV23-1 is an ORF; its function is uncertain. V was pared by 2 bases and J by 1 base, with 18 bases between. There are 18 residues in the CDR3. CDR3 in DNA: TGCGCCAGCAGTCAACCCCTCCGTCGGGATAGGTCTGGAAACACCATATATTTT. Protein sequence: CASSQPLRRDRSGNTIYF.

J is TRBJ1-1 and V is TRBV5-4; D is undetermined. The length of the CDR3 is 13 residues. V was clipped by 2 bases and J by 1 base, with 6 bases between them. The V gene's germline CDR1 is SGHNT and CDR2 YYREEE (reference sequence). CDR3 loop: CASSLIENTEAFF. CDR3 DNA: TGTGCCAGCAGCTTAATTGAGAACACTGAAGCTTTCTTT.

Only a few counts were recorded for this clonotype. V gene TRBV28 combines with J gene TRBJ2-4; D may be TRBD1 or TRBD2 (5 bases each). Between the trimmed V and J ends, which lost 5 bases and 3 bases, there was a span of 14 bases. CDR1 MDHEN and CDR2 SYDVKM come from the germline V gene. The CDR3 consists of 15 residues. The CDR3: CASSNPGRVKNIQYF. The CDR3 nucleotides are TGTGCCAGCAGTAATCCGGGGCGCGTCAAAAACATTCAGTACTTC.

V is TRBV7-9 and J is TRBJ2-1; D possibly corresponds to TRBD2 (6 bases). The CDR3 is 18 amino acids. Germline V gene lookup returns CDR1 SEHNR and CDR2 FQNEAQ (reference sequence). Trimming removed 1 base from V and 4 bases from J, with 20 bases in between. The CDR3 DNA reads TGTGCCAGCAGCTTAGGGAGGGTGTCTGGGAGCCCTTACAATGAGCAGTTCTTC. Its protein product is CASSLGRVSGSPYNEQFF.

In its sample, this clonotype was seen a few times. The rearrangement joins TRBV11-2 to TRBJ2-7; 8 nucleotides align to TRBD1. The trim removed 5 bases at V and 2 bases at J, leaving 8 bases unmatched. The CDR3 loop spans 15 amino acids. Per germline, CDR1 SGHAT and CDR2 FQNNGV. In DNA, the CDR3 is TGTGCCAGCAGCCAAACCGGGACAGGCCCCTACGAGCAGTACTTC. Protein sequence: CASSQTGTGPYEQYF. Full variable domain (remainder filled in from reference TRBV11-2 and TRBJ2-7): EAGVAQSPRYKIIEKRQSVAFWCNPISGHATLYWYQQILGQGPKLLIQFQNNGVVDDSQLPKDRFSAERLKGVDSTLKIQPAKLEDSAVYLCASSQTGTGPYEQYFGPGTRLTVT.

This chain uses TRBV4-1 with TRBJ1-5, with a weak D call TRBD1 (5 bases). V lost 0 bases and J 6 bases, leaving 9 bases between the germline ends. CDR3 size: 14 residues. CDR1 and CDR2 from the germline V gene are MGHRA and YSYEKL. CDR3 nucleotides: TGCGCCAGCAGCCAAGATTGGGGACTTCAGCCCCAGCATTTT. Its protein product is CASSQDWGLQPQHF.